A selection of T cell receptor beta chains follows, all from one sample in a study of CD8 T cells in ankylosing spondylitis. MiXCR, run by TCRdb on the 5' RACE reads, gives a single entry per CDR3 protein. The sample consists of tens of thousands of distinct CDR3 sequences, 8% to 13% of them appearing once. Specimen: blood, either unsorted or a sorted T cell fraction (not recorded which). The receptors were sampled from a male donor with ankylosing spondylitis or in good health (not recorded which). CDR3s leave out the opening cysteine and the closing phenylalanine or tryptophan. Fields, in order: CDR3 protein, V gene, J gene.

CDR3aa: ASSLAHSGANVLT
v_gene: TRBV11-2
j_gene: TRBJ2-6

CDR3aa: AWRDRGFEKLF
v_gene: TRBV30
j_gene: TRBJ1-4

CDR3aa: ASSLGGNRYNSPLH
v_gene: TRBV5-1
j_gene: TRBJ1-6

CDR3aa: ASSPLTQGGTEQY
v_gene: TRBV18
j_gene: TRBJ2-7

CDR3aa: ASSLTSGQETPLH
v_gene: TRBV7-2
j_gene: TRBJ1-6

CDR3aa: SVSQGANTEAF
v_gene: TRBV29-1
j_gene: TRBJ1-1

CDR3aa: SVEVGRGNTIY
v_gene: TRBV29-1
j_gene: TRBJ1-3

CDR3aa: ASSPRQGGSPLH
v_gene: TRBV7-8
j_gene: TRBJ1-6

CDR3aa: ASSQRQNTGELF
v_gene: TRBV3-1
j_gene: TRBJ2-2

CDR3aa: ASSQDPAGSGNTIY
v_gene: TRBV3-1
j_gene: TRBJ1-3